Here is one TCR beta chain with its context. Its antigen is unknown. This sample was taken from a study of a mutant IDH1 vaccine in newly diagnosed glioma. Sequencing used immunoSEQ multiplex PCR; TCRdb keeps in-frame clones, though not all of them. This sample has 30,000 to 35,000 clones, with about 80% found just once. Study-wide results and caveats: The occurrence of vaccine-induced immune responses was seen in 93.3% of patients.

Specified time point: baseline, week 1 (first vaccination visit). This sample's treatment: pre-vaccination baseline after standard-of-care therapy. V gave up 0 bases and J gave up 5 bases, with 10 bases separating them. The CDR3 sequence is 14 residues long. The germline V gene has CDR1 SGHRS and CDR2 YFSETQ. V usage is TRBV5-1 and J usage is TRBJ2-3; D may be TRBD1 (6 bases). The receptor comes from a man in his fifties with glioma. Some clones in this sample may be carry-over from other donors' samples. The input for sequencing was peripheral blood mononuclear cells (PBMCs), taken from a glioma patient treated with radiotherapy, temozolomide or both. DNA for the CDR3: TGCGCCAGCAGCTTGGACAGGGCGGGAGATACGCAGTATTTT. Residues: CASSLDRAGDTQYF. Using reference TRBV5-1 and TRBJ2-3 for the parts outside the CDR3, the full variable domain is KAGVTQTPRYLIKTRGQQVTLSCSPISGHRSVSWYQQTPGQGLQFLFEYFSETQRNKGNFPGRFSGRQFSNSRSEMNVSTLELGDSALYLCASSLDRAGDTQYFGPGTRLTVL.